The TCR beta chain described here comes from a study of regulatory T cells in long-lasting Graves disease. Whole-study context: Graves' patients with a new diagnosis had received antithyroid drugs under 3 months.

Combining iRepertoire HTBI primers with Arm-PCR of CDR3 regions, the authors built TCR beta libraries. From the multiplex PCR reads, TCRdb called clonotypes with MiXCR, one entry per CDR3 protein. The sample contains a few hundred thousand distinct CDR3 sequences, 18% of which appear only once. Time point in this sample: newly diagnosed GD, antithyroid drugs for less than 3 months. PBMCs provided the RNA from which the TCR library was made. As collected, the peripheral blood samples measured around 9 milliliters each and went into EDTA tubes. Germline values: CDR1 LNHDA, CDR2 SQIVND (reference sequence). The CDR3 has 14 amino acids. Trimming left V 3 bases short and J 6 bases short, with 14 bases between. This clonotype has a count of ten or more.

This chain uses TRBV19 with TRBJ1-1; TRBD1 is a possible D gene (6 bases). The receptor was isolated from a female donor with Graves disease. The sample consisted of peripheral blood mononuclear cells (PBMCs), taken at new diagnosis, from a patient treated with antithyroid drugs. CDR3 region: CASSINTGRAEAFF. The CDR3 DNA reads TGTGCCAGTAGTATTAACACAGGGAGGGCTGAAGCTTTCTTT.